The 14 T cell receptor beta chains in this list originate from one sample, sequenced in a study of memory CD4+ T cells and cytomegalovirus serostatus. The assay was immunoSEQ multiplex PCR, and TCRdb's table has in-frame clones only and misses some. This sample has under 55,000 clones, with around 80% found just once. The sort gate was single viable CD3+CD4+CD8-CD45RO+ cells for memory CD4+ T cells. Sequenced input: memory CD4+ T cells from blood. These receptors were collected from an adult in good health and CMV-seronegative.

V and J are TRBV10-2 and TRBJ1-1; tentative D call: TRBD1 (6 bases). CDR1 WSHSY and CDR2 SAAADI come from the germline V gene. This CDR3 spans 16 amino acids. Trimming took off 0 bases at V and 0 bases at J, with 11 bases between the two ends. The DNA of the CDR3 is TGCGCCAGCAGTGAGTCGGCAGGGGTCATGAACACTGAAGCTTTCTTT. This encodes CASSESAGVMNTEAFF.

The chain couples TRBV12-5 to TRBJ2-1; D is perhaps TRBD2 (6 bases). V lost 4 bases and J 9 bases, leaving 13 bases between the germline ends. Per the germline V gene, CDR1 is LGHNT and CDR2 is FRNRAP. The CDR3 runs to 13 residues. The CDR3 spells CASGSLSTSEQFF. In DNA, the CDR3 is TGTGCTAGTGGTTCGCTCTCGACTAGTGAGCAGTTCTTC.

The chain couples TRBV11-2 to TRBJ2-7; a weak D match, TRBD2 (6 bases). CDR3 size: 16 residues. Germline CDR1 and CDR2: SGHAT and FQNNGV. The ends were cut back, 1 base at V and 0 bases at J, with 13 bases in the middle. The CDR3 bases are TGTGCCAGCAGCTTAGGGCCAGCGGGCCGCTCCTACGAGCAGTACTTC. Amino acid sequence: CASSLGPAGRSYEQYF.

CDR3 DNA: TGTGCCATCAGTGGGTTGGGGAACACTGAAGCTTTCTTT. Its translation is CAISGLGNTEAFF. This chain joins TRBV10-3 and TRBJ1-1; D not certain. V was cut by 4 bases and J by 1 base, with 7 bases left in between. Germline CDR1 ENHRY, CDR2 SYGVKD. The CDR3 is made up of 13 amino acids.

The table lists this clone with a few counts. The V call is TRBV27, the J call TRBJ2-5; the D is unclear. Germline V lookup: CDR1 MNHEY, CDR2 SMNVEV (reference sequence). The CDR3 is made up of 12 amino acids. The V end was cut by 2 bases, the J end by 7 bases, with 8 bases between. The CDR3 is CASSLMGGTQYF. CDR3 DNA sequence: TGTGCCAGCAGTTTAATGGGTGGGACCCAGTACTTC.

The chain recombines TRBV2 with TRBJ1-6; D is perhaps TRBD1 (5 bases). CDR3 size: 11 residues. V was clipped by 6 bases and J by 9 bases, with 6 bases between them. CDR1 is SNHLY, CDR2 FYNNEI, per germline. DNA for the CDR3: TGTGCCAGCAGCAGGGCTTCACCCCTCCACTTT. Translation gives CASSRASPLHF.

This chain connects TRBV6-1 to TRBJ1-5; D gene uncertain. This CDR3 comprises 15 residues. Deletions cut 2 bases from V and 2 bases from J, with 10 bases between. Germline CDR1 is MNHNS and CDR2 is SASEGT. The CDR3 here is CASSENLAGNQPQHF. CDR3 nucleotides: TGTGCCAGCAGTGAAAATCTCGCAGGCAATCAGCCCCAGCATTTT.

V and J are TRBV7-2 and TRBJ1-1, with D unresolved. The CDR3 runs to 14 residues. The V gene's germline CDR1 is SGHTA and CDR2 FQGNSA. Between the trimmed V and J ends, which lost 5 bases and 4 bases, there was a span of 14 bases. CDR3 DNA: TGTGCCAGCAGCCCCGGAAGGTGGACCACTGAAGCTTTCTTT. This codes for CASSPGRWTTEAFF.

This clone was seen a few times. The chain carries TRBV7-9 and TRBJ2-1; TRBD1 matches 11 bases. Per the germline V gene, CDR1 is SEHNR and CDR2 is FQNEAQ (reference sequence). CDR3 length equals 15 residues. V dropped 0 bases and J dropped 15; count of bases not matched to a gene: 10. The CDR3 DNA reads TGTGCCAGCAGCTTAGCAGGACAGGGGGCAGGACACCCGTTCTTC. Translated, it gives CASSLAGQGAGHPFF.

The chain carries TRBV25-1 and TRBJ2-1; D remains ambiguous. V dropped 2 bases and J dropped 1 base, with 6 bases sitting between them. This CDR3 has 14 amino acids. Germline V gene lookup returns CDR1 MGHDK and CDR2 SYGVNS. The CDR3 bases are TGTGCCAGCAGTGAAATCCAGTCCTACAATGAGCAGTTCTTC. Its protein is CASSEIQSYNEQFF. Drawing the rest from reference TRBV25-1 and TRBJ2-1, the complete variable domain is EADIYQTPRYLVIGTGKKITLECSQTMGHDKMYWYQQDPGMELHLIHYSYGVNSTEKGDLSSESTVSRIRTEHFPLTLESARPSHTSQYLCASSEIQSYNEQFFGPGTRLTVL.

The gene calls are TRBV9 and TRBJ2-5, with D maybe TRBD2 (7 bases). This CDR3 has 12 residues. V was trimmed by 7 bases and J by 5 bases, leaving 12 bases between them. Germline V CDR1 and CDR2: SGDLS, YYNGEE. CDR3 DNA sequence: TGTGCCAGCGGGGGGGCTTGGGAGACCCAGTACTTC. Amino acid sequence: CASGGAWETQYF.

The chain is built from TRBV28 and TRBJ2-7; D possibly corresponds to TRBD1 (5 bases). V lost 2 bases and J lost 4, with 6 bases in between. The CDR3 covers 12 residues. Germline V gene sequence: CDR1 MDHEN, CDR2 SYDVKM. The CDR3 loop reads CASSLRGYEQYF. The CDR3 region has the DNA TGTGCCAGCAGTTTAAGGGGTTACGAGCAGTACTTC.

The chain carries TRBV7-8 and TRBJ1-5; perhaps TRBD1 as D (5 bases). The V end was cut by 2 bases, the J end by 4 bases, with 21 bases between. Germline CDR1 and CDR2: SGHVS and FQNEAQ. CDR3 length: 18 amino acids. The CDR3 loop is CASSLRVRVGGVNQPQHF. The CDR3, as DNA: TGTGCCAGCAGCTTAAGAGTAAGGGTCGGGGGGGTTAATCAGCCCCAGCATTTT.

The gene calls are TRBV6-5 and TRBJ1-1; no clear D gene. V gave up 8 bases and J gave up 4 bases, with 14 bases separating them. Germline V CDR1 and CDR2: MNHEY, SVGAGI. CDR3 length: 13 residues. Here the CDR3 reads CASQRERVTEAFF. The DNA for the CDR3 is TGTGCCAGCCAAAGGGAGAGGGTCACTGAAGCTTTCTTT.